This TCR beta chain was identified during a study of PD-L1 blockade in urothelial cancer. The CDR3 totals 13 residues. Germline CDR1 and CDR2: GTSNPN and SVGIG (reference sequence). Trimming took off 2 bases at V and 0 bases at J, with 7 bases between the two ends. Study-wide results and limits: Durable benefit coincided with more tumor-infiltrating T lymphocytes.

TCRdb keeps only in-frame clones here, not all; method: immunoSEQ multiplex PCR. The sample lists 35,000 to 45,000 clones, around 34% occurring once. About this clone itself: The target antigen is unknown.

The starting material was tumor tissue, obtained before atezolizumab (anti-PD-L1) treatment. This clonotype originated in a man in his 60s with urothelial cancer. This chain joins TRBV30 and TRBJ1-1; D not resolved. CDR3 nucleotides: TGTGCCTGGAGTCTTAGCGTGAACACTGAAGCTTTCTTT. Protein sequence: CAWSLSVNTEAFF.